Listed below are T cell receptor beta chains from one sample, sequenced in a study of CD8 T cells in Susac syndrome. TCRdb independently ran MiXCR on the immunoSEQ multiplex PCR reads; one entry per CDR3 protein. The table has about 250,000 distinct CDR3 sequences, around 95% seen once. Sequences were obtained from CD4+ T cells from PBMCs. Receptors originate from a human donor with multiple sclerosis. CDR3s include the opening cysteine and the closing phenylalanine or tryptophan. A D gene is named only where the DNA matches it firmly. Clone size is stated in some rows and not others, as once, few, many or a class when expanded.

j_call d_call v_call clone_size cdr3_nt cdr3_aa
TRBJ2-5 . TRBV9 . TGTGCCAGCAGCGTAGTTGATAGCGGGACAGGAGAGACCCAGTACTTC CASSVVDSGTGETQYF
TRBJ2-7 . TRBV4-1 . TGCGCCAGCAGCCAACTAGCGTTCTCCTACGAGCAGTACTTC CASSQLAFSYEQYF
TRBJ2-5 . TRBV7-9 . TGTGCCAGCAGCTTAGCGGGGACTGAAGAGACCCAGTACTTC CASSLAGTEETQYF
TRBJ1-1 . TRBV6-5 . TGTGCCAGCAGTAACACGAACACTGAAGCTTTCTTT CASSNTNTEAFF
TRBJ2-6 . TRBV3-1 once TGTGCCAGCAGCCGGGACATCTCTGGGGCCAACGTCCTGACTTTC CASSRDISGANVLTF
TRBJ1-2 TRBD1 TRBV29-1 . TGCAGCGCCAATGTACATACAGGGGTTCGAGGCTACACCTTC CSANVHTGVRGYTF
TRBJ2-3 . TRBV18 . TGTGCCAGCTCACCAGGGGCCTCAGATACGCAGTATTTT CASSPGASDTQYF
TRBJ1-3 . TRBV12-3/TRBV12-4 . TGTGCCAGCAATATAGTGGGGCAGCAAGACACCATATATTTT CASNIVGQQDTIYF
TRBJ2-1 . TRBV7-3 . TGTGCCAGCAGCTTAACGATGACCACAGGGCGGTGGGATGAGCAGTTCTTC CASSLTMTTGRWDEQFF
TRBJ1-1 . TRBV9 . TGTGCCAGCAGCGTAGATCTAAGGGCAGCTGAAGCTTTCTTT CASSVDLRAAEAFF
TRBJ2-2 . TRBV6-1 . TGTGCCAGCACCCGAAGGGGGGACAGATCGGTCGGGGGGAACACCGGGGAGCTGTTTTTT CASTRRGDRSVGGNTGELFF
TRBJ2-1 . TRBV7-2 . TGTGCCAGCAGCTCAACCCAGGGTCTTGAGCAGTTCTTC CASSSTQGLEQFF
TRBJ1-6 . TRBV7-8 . TGTGCCAGCAGCTCCAAACTAGGGTTTGGTAATTCACCCCTCCACTTT CASSSKLGFGNSPLHF
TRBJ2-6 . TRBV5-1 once TGCGCCAGCAGCTTCTGGAGCTCTGGGGCCAACGTCCTGACTTTC CASSFWSSGANVLTF
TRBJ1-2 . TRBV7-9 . TGTGCCAGCAGCCCCGGGGGGGGCTGGGTCACCTTC CASSPGGGWVTF
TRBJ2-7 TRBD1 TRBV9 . TGTGCCAGCAGCGTAACGACCGGGACAGAGTACGAGCAGTACTTC CASSVTTGTEYEQYF
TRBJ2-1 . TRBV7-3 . TGTGCCAGCAGCTTACGGCAGGGGAACTATGAGCAGTTCTTC CASSLRQGNYEQFF
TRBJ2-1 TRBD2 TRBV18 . TGTGCCAGCTCGCTCGGACTAGCGGACAATGAGCAGTTCTTC CASSLGLADNEQFF
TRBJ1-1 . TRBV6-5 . TGTGCCAGCAGTTACCATGCTGGCACTGAAGCTTTCTTT CASSYHAGTEAFF
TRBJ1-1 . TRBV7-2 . TGTGCCAGCAGCGCGGACCCGAACACTGAAGCTTTCTTT CASSADPNTEAFF
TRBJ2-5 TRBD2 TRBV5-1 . TGCGCCAGCAGCTTGGTTTTTAGCGGGAGCGGAGAGACCCAGTACTTC CASSLVFSGSGETQYF
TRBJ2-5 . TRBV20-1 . TGCAGTGCTAGAGATCGCATAGCCCAAGAGACCCAGTACTTC CSARDRIAQETQYF
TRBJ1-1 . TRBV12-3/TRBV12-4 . TGTGCCAGCAGTTTAGAGTCCGGGAGGGGTCAGGCTTTCTTT CASSLESGRGQAFF
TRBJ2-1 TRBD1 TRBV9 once TGTGCCAGCAGGGCCCCCGGGACAGTCAACAATGAGCAGTTCTTC CASRAPGTVNNEQFF
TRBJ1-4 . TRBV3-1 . TGTGCCAGCAGCTCCGACGGGCCGGGGGAAAAACTGTTTTTT CASSSDGPGEKLFF
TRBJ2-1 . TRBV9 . TGTGCCAGCAGGTCGGGCCGCACGTTGGATGAGCAGTTCTTC CASRSGRTLDEQFF
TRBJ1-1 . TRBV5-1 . TGCGCCAGCAGCTTGGGACAGGCCAACATGAACACTGAAGCTTTCTTT CASSLGQANMNTEAFF
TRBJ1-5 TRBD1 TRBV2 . TGTGCCAGCACCCGCGGGACAGGGGGAAATCAGCCCCAGCATTTT CASTRGTGGNQPQHF
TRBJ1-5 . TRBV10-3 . TGTGCCATCAGTCACAGGGAGCAGCCCCAGCATTTT CAISHREQPQHF
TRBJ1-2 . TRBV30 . TGTGCCTGGAGTGTCGGTATTAACTATGGCTACACCTTC CAWSVGINYGYTF
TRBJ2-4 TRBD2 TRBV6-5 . TGTGCCAGCAGTTACCCGGGACTACCCCTAGCCAAAAACATTCAGTACTTC CASSYPGLPLAKNIQYF
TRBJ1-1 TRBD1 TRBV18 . TGTGCCAGCTCACCAAACCCCAGGGGGATGAGCACTGAAGCTTTCTTT CASSPNPRGMSTEAFF
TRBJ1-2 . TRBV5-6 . TGTGCCAGCAGCAAGGGACCGATCTATGGCTACACCTTC CASSKGPIYGYTF
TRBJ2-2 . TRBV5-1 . TGCGCCAGCAGCTGGGGACGGAACACCGGGGAGCTGTTTTTT CASSWGRNTGELFF
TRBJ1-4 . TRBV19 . TGTGCCAGTGGGGTTAATGAAAAACTGTTTTTT CASGVNEKLFF
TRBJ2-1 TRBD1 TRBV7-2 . TGTGCCAGCAGCTTACAGGGACAGAACAATGAGCAGTTCTTC CASSLQGQNNEQFF
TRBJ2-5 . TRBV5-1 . TGCGCCAGCAGCTCGGGGCCCCGGGAGACCCAGTACTTC CASSSGPRETQYF
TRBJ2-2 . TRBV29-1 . TGCAGCATAAGAGACACCGGGGAGCTGTTTTTT CSIRDTGELFF
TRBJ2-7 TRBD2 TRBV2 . TGTGCCAGCGGGCGGGGGGTACGCAGCTCCTACGAGCAGTACTTC CASGRGVRSSYEQYF
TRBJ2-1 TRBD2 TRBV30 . TGTGCCTGGAGTGCGGGGACTAGCGATTACGATGAGCAGTTCTTC CAWSAGTSDYDEQFF
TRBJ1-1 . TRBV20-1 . TGCAGTGCTCTATCTGGACGTACCACTGAAGCTTTCTTT CSALSGRTTEAFF
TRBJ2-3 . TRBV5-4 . TGTGCCAGCCCCGGGACGGCAGCTAGCACAGATACGCAGTATTTT CASPGTAASTDTQYF
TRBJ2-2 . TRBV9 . TGTGCCAGCAGCCCTCAGGGAGGCGCGAACACCGGGGAGCTGTTTTTT CASSPQGGANTGELFF
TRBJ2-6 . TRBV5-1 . TGCGCTAGCTGTCCGAGATTATCTGGGGCCAACGTCCTGACTTTC CASCPRLSGANVLTF
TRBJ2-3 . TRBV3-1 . TGTGCCAGCAGCCACAAGAGCACAGATACGCAGTATTTT CASSHKSTDTQYF
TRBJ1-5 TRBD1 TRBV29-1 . TGCAGCGTTGAAAAACTCCGGGACAGTCAGCCCCAGCATTTT CSVEKLRDSQPQHF
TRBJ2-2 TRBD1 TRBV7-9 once TGTGCCAGCAGCTCGACAGGGGGCGGATTTGCCGGGGAGCTGTTTTTT CASSSTGGGFAGELFF
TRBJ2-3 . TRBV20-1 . TGCAGTGCTAGAGATGCGGTGGATACGCAGTATTTT CSARDAVDTQYF
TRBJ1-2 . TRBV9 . TGTGCCAGCAGCACAGCTGGGCTCCCGTCTGGCTACACCTTC CASSTAGLPSGYTF
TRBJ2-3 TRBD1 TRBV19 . TGTGCCAGTAGTCCGGACAGGTCCACAGATACGCAGTATTTT CASSPDRSTDTQYF
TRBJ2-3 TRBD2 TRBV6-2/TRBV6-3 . TGTGCCAGCAGTCGACCGACTAGCGGGGTTAGGCCAGATACGCAGTATTTT CASSRPTSGVRPDTQYF
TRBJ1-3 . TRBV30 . TGTGCCTGGAGTGTACAGGGTTCCTCTGGAAACACCATATATTTT CAWSVQGSSGNTIYF
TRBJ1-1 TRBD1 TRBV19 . TGTGCCAGTACTAGGGGACAGGGGGCCTCGAACACTGAAGCTTTCTTT CASTRGQGASNTEAFF
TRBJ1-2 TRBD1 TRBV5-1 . TGCGCCAGCAGCCAGAGAACAGGGGGCGTCGGGTTCCCCACCTTC CASSQRTGGVGFPTF
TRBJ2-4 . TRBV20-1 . TGCAGTGCTACTAGTCCGGGACTGGGGGCCAAAAACATTCAGTACTTC CSATSPGLGAKNIQYF